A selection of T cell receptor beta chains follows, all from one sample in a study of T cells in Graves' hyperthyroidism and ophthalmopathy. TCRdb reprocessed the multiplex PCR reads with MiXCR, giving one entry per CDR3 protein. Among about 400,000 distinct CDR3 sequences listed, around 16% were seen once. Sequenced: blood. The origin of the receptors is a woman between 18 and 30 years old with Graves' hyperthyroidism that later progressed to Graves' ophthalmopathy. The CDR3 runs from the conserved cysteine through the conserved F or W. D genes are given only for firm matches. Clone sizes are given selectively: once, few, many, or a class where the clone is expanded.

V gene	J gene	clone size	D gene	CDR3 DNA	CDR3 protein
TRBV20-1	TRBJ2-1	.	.	TGCAGTGCTAGACAATACAATGAGCAGTTCTTC	CSARQYNEQFF
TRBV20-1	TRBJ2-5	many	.	TGCAGCGGGGTACGGGGAGAGACCCAGTACTTC	CSGVRGETQYF
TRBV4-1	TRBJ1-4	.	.	TGCGCCAGCAGCCAAGAACAGGGTGCAACTAATGAAAAACTGTTTTTT	CASSQEQGATNEKLFF
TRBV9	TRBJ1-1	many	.	TGTGCCAGCAGCGTAGGAAGGGGGAACACTGAAGCTTTCTTT	CASSVGRGNTEAFF
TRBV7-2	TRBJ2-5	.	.	TGTGCCAGCAGCTTAAACGACTACCACCAAGAGACCCAGTACTTC	CASSLNDYHQETQYF
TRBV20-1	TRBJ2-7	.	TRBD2	TGCAGTGCTGCACAGGCCCCGGGACTAGCGGAGCAGTACTTC	CSAAQAPGLAEQYF
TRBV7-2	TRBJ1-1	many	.	TGTGCCAGCAGCCCCCCCGGGGGGAGGGGGGGACGGGCTTTCTTT	CASSPPGGRGGRAFF
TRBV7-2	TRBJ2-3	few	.	TGTGCCAGCCATGGTGGGGGGGCGAATACGCAGTATTTT	CASHGGGANTQYF
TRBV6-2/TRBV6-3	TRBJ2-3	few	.	TGTGCCAGCAGTTACCCGAGGGTGATCGGCCCAGATACGCAGTATTTT	CASSYPRVIGPDTQYF
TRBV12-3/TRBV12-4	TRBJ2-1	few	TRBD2	TGTGCCAGCAAAGGGACTAGCGGGTCCTACAATGAGCAGTTCTTC	CASKGTSGSYNEQFF
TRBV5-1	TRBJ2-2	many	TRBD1	TGCGCCAGCAGCTTGGCGGGGACAGGGACGAGAAACACCGGGGAGCTGTTTTTT	CASSLAGTGTRNTGELFF
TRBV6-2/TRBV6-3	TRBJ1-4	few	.	TGTGCCAGCAGTCTGGACCCCTATAATGAAAAACTGTTTTTT	CASSLDPYNEKLFF
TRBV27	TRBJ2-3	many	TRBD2	TGTGCCAGCAGTTCTGGGAGACTAGCGCGCGAGGACTATACGCAGTATTTT	CASSSGRLAREDYTQYF
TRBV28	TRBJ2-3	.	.	TGTGCCAGCAGTTTCGGCACTAGTAGGGCAGATACGCAGTATTTT	CASSFGTSRADTQYF
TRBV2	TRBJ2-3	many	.	TGTGCCAGCAGCGGGACTCGTACTAGCACAGATACGCAGTATTTT	CASSGTRTSTDTQYF
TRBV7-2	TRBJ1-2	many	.	TGTGCCAGCAGCTCCACCATAGGGGTTCTTGGCTACACCTTC	CASSSTIGVLGYTF
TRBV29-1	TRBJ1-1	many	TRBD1	TGCAGCGTTGAAGACAGGGGGGCTGAAGCTTTCTTT	CSVEDRGAEAFF
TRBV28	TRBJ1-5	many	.	TGTGCCAGCGTCCTGGAGGGACCTTATAGCAATCAGCCCCAGCATTTT	CASVLEGPYSNQPQHF
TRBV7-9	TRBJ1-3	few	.	TGTGCCAGCAGCTTAGAAAGAGGGTTCTCTGGAAACACCATATATTTT	CASSLERGFSGNTIYF
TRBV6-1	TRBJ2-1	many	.	TGTGCCAGCAGTTCAGGGGTGGCTGAGCAGTTCTTC	CASSSGVAEQFF